This note documents a single T cell receptor beta chain sequence. The antigen is not known. The sample belongs to a study of post-analysis software for immune sequencing data. The CDR3 runs to 15 residues. In germline, CDR1 is SGHRS, CDR2 YFSETQ. V lost 2 bases to trimming and J lost 15 bases, with 24 bases between them. The library was made from cDNA and included unique molecular identifiers. TCRdb re-called the PCR reads with MiXCR, one entry per CDR3 protein. The data hold roughly 730,000 distinct CDR3 sequences, with roughly 29% observed a single time. General study findings and limits: Compared with controls, patients had more of about 5 TRBV segments, including TRBV5-6, TRBV5-1 and TRBV20-1.

Sample: blood. This chain uses TRBV5-1 with TRBJ2-1, with D possibly TRBD1 on 6 matching bases. This sequence originates from a girl between 10 and 17 years old with multiple sclerosis. CDR3 loop: CASSFGRERDNVPFF. In DNA form, the CDR3 reads TGCGCCAGCAGCTTCGGTCGTGAGAGGGACAACGTCCCGTTCTTC.